The entry that follows covers one T cell receptor (beta chain) sequence. The source of the sample is a study of blood T cell repertoires in COVID-19. Assay used: immunoSEQ multiplex PCR; TCRdb lists only in-frame clones, some missing. The sample includes tens of thousands of clones, 65% to 85% of them seen just once. V lost 3 bases to trimming and J lost 4 bases; unmatched junction nucleotides: 8. CDR1 and CDR2 from the germline V gene are SGHNT and YYREEE (reference sequence). The CDR3 runs to 15 residues. This clonotype was sampled from an older man with active or convalescent COVID-19. The sample comprised peripheral blood. This sequence joins TRBV5-4 and TRBJ1-1, with 8 positions matching TRBD1. The chain's CDR3 is CASSWGTRGLTEAFF. The CDR3 DNA is TGTGCCAGCAGCTGGGGGACCAGGGGGCTCACTGAAGCTTTCTTT.